This passage covers 3 T cell receptor beta chains from one sample sequenced in a study of cytotoxic CD8 clonotypes in ibrutinib-treated CLL (dated by TCRdb to about 2021). Sample time point, as interpreted from the label and publication: 12 to 13 months on ibrutinib. The library was generated by the immunoSEQ multiplex PCR assay. TCRdb took over this immuneACCESS table, retaining in-frame rearrangements with V and J assigned. Such tables are incomplete; in checked studies, under half of the missing clones stem from an unresolved V gene, and the remainder is unexplained. This sample has about 70,000 clones in its table, and approximately 90% of those were observed once. The top ten clones comprise around 3.1% of the sample. Sequenced here: PBMCs, sampled after 12 months of ibrutinib treatment. These TCRs come from a human donor with chronic lymphocytic leukemia.

V usage is TRBV19 and J usage is TRBJ2-7; D possibly matches TRBD1 or TRBD2 (6 bases each). The CDR3 length is 16 residues. The ends were cut back, 5 bases at V and 3 bases at J, with 20 bases in the middle. CDR1 and CDR2 (germline): LNHDA, SQIVND (reference sequence). The DNA for the CDR3 is TGTGCCAGTAGTTACGTCGGGGGCATGAAATTCTACGAGCAGTACTTC. It is translated as CASSYVGGMKFYEQYF.

This chain links TRBV18 with TRBJ1-1; D not resolved. The V and J ends lost 6 bases and 4 bases respectively, with 21 bases between them. The CDR3 length is 16 residues. Germline V CDR1 and CDR2: KGHSH, LQKENI. The CDR3 DNA follows: TGTGCCAGCTCCCCCAGGACTAGGGCGGTGGCCACTGAAGCTTTCTTT. Its translation: CASSPRTRAVATEAFF.

The chain is built from TRBV5-6 and TRBJ1-3; D gene unclear. This CDR3 spans 14 amino acids. Germline CDR1 is SGHDT and CDR2 is YYEEEE. V was cut by 0 bases and J by 0 bases, with 4 bases left in between. In nucleotides, the CDR3 is TGTGCCAGCAGCTTGGCAAGCTCTGGAAACACCATATATTTT. Protein product: CASSLASSGNTIYF.